The 25 T cell receptor beta chains listed next were all sequenced from one sample in a study of CD8+CD57+ T cells in acquired aplastic anemia. Flow cytometry had shown expanded CD8+CD57+ cells in the patients chosen for sequencing. Profiles of TCR beta VDJ and CDR3 were generated from a genomic DNA template. TCRdb itself ran the reads through MiXCR, one entry per CDR3 protein. The sample gives roughly 280,000 distinct CDR3 sequences, under 65% of which show up once; approximately 1.2% is in the top ten. What was sequenced was sorted CD4+, CD8+, or CD8+CD57+ T cells (not recorded which) from PBMCs. These receptor sequences come from a human donor with aplastic anemia.

This clonotype was detected ten times or more. V is TRBV3-1 and J is TRBJ2-5; TRBD2 agrees at 9 bases. The germline V gene has CDR1 LGHDT and CDR2 YNNKEL (reference sequence). This CDR3 contains 16 residues. After removal of 4 bases from V and 2 bases from J, the junction contained 8 bases not matched to a gene. This CDR3 reads CASSPLAGRGQETQYF. The CDR3 DNA follows: TGTGCCAGCAGCCCGCTAGCGGGGCGGGGGCAAGAGACCCAGTACTTC.

The DNA for the CDR3 is TGCAGTGCTAGAGATTTCAGGGAGGCCGGGGCCAACGTCCTGACTTTC. Residues: CSARDFREAGANVLTF. The chain recombines TRBV20-1 with TRBJ2-6, with a weak D call TRBD2 (6 bases). V shed 0 bases and J shed 4 bases, with 13 bases lying between them. CDR3 length: 16 residues. Germline CDR1 and CDR2: DFQATT and SNEGSKA (reference sequence).

This clonotype came up a few times. The V and J genes are TRBV10-3 and TRBJ2-2; 9 bases agree with TRBD2. V was pared by 3 bases and J by 4 bases, with 3 bases of the junction left unmatched. CDR3 length: 15 residues. CDR1 and CDR2 (germline): ENHRY, SYGVKD. The DNA of the CDR3 is TGTGCCATCAGTGAATGGCGGGAGGGCACCGGGGAGCTGTTTTTT. Protein sequence: CAISEWREGTGELFF.

This clonotype was recorded many times. The chain carries TRBV9 and TRBJ2-3; 10 positions match TRBD2. This CDR3 contains 15 residues. V lost 0 bases, J lost 5 bases, and 3 bases stayed unmatched. The germline CDR1 and CDR2 sequences are SGDLS and YYNGEE. This CDR3 reads CASSVAQRGGDTQYF. The CDR3 DNA follows: TGTGCCAGCAGCGTAGCTCAGCGGGGGGGAGATACGCAGTATTTT.

This clonotype has ten or more counts. The J gene is TRBJ1-5, the V gene TRBV3-1; D ambiguous. The V end was cut by 1 base, the J end by 7 bases, with 11 bases between. Looked up from germline, CDR1 is LGHDT and CDR2 is YNNKEL (reference sequence). The CDR3 is 14 residues long. The CDR3 loop reads CASSQGEAWQPQHF. The CDR3, as DNA: TGTGCCAGCAGCCAAGGAGAGGCGTGGCAGCCCCAGCATTTT.

There are a few counts of this clonotype. The chain joins TRBV2 to TRBJ2-1, with D perhaps TRBD2 (6 bases). The CDR3 loop spans 15 amino acids. Germline assignment: CDR1 SNHLY and CDR2 FYNNEI. V was cut by 7 bases and J by 5 bases, with 18 bases left in between. CDR3 DNA sequence: TGTGCCAGCAACCCCCCCGGGACTGAGGACAATGAGCAGTTCTTC. It codes for CASNPPGTEDNEQFF.

V gene TRBV6-6 combines with J gene TRBJ1-5, with a weak D call TRBD1 (5 bases). Deletions cut 10 bases from V and 4 bases from J, with 17 bases between. Germline CDR1 and CDR2: MNHNY and SVGAGI (reference sequence). The CDR3 runs to 14 residues. The CDR3 coding sequence is TGTGCCACCCCGGGAACGGGGGGTAATCAGCCCCAGCATTTT. It yields the protein CATPGTGGNQPQHF.

This chain links TRBV29-1 with TRBJ2-7, with D perhaps TRBD2 (5 bases). The V gene's germline CDR1 is SQVTM and CDR2 ANQGSEA. This CDR3 has 12 amino acids. The V end was cut by 3 bases, the J end by 5 bases, with 11 bases between. CDR3 DNA: TGCAGCGTTGATTCGGGGAGCGACGAGCAGTACTTC. Its protein product is CSVDSGSDEQYF.

There are many counts of this clonotype. The chain combines TRBV3-1 with TRBJ1-6; 9 bases are shared with TRBD1. The germline V gene encodes CDR1 LGHDT and CDR2 YNNKEL (reference sequence). The trim removed 3 bases at V and 9 bases at J, leaving 15 bases unmatched. The CDR3 loop spans 18 amino acids. This CDR3 reads CASSQMRRQGGSGSPLHF. Here the CDR3 DNA reads TGTGCCAGCAGCCAGATGCGACGACAGGGGGGTAGTGGTTCACCCCTCCACTTT.

This clonotype has only one observation. This chain joins TRBV7-6 and TRBJ2-2, with 7 positions matching TRBD2. Germline lookup yields CDR1 SGHVS and CDR2 FNYEAQ. This CDR3 spans 15 amino acids. V trimming: 5 bases; J trimming: 1 base; junction bases outside the gene matches: 4. The CDR3 region has the DNA TGTGCCAGCAGCCTCCGCGGGGGGAACACCGGGGAGCTGTTTTTT. Residues: CASSLRGGNTGELFF.

The V call is TRBV7-8, the J call TRBJ2-5; D call uncertain. Per germline, CDR1 SGHVS and CDR2 FQNEAQ. This CDR3 comprises 13 residues. Between the trimmed V and J ends, which lost 5 bases and 3 bases, there was a span of 10 bases. The CDR3 DNA reads TGTGCCAGCAGCCGTGGGGTAGAAGAGACCCAGTACTTC. Translated: CASSRGVEETQYF.

This clonotype was seen ten or more times. The J gene is TRBJ2-7, the V gene TRBV2; TRBD1 matches 7 bases. Trimming removed 6 bases from V and 3 bases from J; junction bases left unmatched: 2. Per germline, CDR1 SNHLY and CDR2 FYNNEI. This CDR3 region has 12 residues. In DNA, the CDR3 is TGTGCCAGCAGCGGGGACAGCTACGAGCAGTACTTC. Encoded protein: CASSGDSYEQYF.

This clonotype was recorded many times. The chain employs TRBV6-1 and TRBJ2-1; TRBD2 might be the D (7 bases). CDR1 and CDR2 (germline): MNHNS, SASEGT. V was shortened by 7 bases and J by 8 bases, with 21 bases between the two germline ends. This CDR3 spans 15 amino acids. CDR3 coding DNA: TGTGCCAGCAATCCGGACAGACGGGGGGCGGATGAGCAGTTCTTC. Translation: CASNPDRRGADEQFF.

Regarding this clonotype: The junction departs from germline at one end; a sequencing error may be responsible. The chain has TRBV2 and TRBJ1-4; perhaps TRBD1 as D (6 bases). This CDR3 region has 14 residues. Germline values: CDR1 SNHLY, CDR2 FYNNEI. The CDR3 reads CASTLRQAGEELLF. CDR3 nucleotide sequence: TGTGCCAGCACTCTACGACAGGCAGGCGAAGAACTGCTTTTT.

This chain uses TRBV7-9 with TRBJ2-3, with D unresolved. V lost 1 base and J 4 bases, leaving 9 bases between the germline ends. The CDR3 contains 14 residues. CDR1 and CDR2 from the germline V gene are SEHNR and FQNEAQ (reference sequence). The CDR3 region is CASSLGSDSDTQYF. For the CDR3, the DNA is TGTGCCAGCAGCTTAGGTTCTGACTCAGATACGCAGTATTTT.

The J gene is TRBJ1-2, the V gene TRBV7-2, with 7 bases that match TRBD1. Germline V gives CDR1 SGHTA, CDR2 FQGNSA. The CDR3 is 12 amino acids. Trimming at V came to 2 bases and at J to 12 bases, leaving 6 bases not matched to a gene. CDR3 amino acids: CASSLSARGHTF. Here the CDR3 DNA reads TGTGCCAGCAGCTTATCAGCGAGGGGGCACACCTTC.

In this sample, this clonotype turned up a few times. This chain's CDR3 is CASSSQTTDTQYF. As DNA, the CDR3 is TGCGCCAGCAGCTCGCAAACTACCGATACGCAGTATTTT. The gene calls are TRBV4-3 and TRBJ2-3, with no clear D. The CDR3 loop spans 13 amino acids. CDR1 and CDR2 (germline): LGHNA, YSLEER. Between the trimmed V and J ends, which lost 5 bases and 6 bases, there was a span of 12 bases.

The table lists this clonotype with a few counts. This CDR3 is CASSSSGTLSGANVLTF. For the CDR3, the DNA is TGTGCCAGCAGTTCGTCCGGGACTCTCTCTGGGGCCAACGTCCTGACTTTC. The genes are TRBV27 and TRBJ2-6, with a possible D match to TRBD2 (6 bases). The V end was cut by 4 bases, the J end by 0 bases, with 13 bases between. The germline gives CDR1 MNHEY, CDR2 SMNVEV (reference sequence). The CDR3 runs 17 residues.

The chain is built from TRBV7-2 and TRBJ1-4; TRBD1 matches 7 bases. The CDR3 extends over 17 amino acids. Trimming cost V 3 bases and J 3 bases; bases outside gene matches: 10. Germline V gene sequence: CDR1 SGHTA, CDR2 FQGNSA. CDR3 sequence: CASSLRLRGQSNEKLFF. CDR3 sequence (DNA): TGTGCCAGCAGCTTGCGGCTACGGGGACAGTCTAATGAAAAACTGTTTTTT.

The chain combines TRBV24-1 with TRBJ1-6; 12 nucleotides align to TRBD1. CDR1 KGHDR and CDR2 SFDVKD come from the germline V gene. The CDR3 consists of 15 residues. Trimming took 4 bases from V and 9 from J; bases not matched to a gene: 3. CDR3 amino acids: CATSDPGQGASPLHF. The CDR3 region has the DNA TGTGCCACCAGTGACCCGGGACAGGGGGCTTCACCCCTCCACTTT.

This chain joins TRBV19 and TRBJ1-5, with 7 bases fitting TRBD1. Germline CDR1 LNHDA, CDR2 SQIVND (reference sequence). Unmatched junction bases numbered 14, after V lost 4 bases and J lost 5 bases. There are 17 residues in the CDR3. In DNA, the CDR3 is TGTGCCAGTAGTACCCAGGGGGTCCCCTTATACGATCAGCCCCAGCATTTT. Translated, it gives CASSTQGVPLYDQPQHF.

The rearrangement links TRBV14 to TRBJ1-2, with 7 bases fitting TRBD1. Germline CDR1 and CDR2: SGHDN and FVKESK. V shed 3 bases, J shed 5 bases, and the junction held 3 bases outside the gene matches. CDR3 length: 13 amino acids. CDR3 residues: CASSQGQSYGYTF. The DNA of the CDR3 is TGTGCCAGCAGCCAGGGACAGTCGTATGGCTACACCTTC.

The V and J genes are TRBV20-1 and TRBJ2-3, with TRBD1 identical over 10 bases. Trimming took 3 bases from V and 5 from J; bases not matched to a gene: 2. CDR1 DFQATT and CDR2 SNEGSKA come from the germline V gene (reference sequence). The CDR3 is 13 amino acids. The CDR3 loop reads CSASWDRGDTQYF. Here the CDR3 DNA reads TGCAGTGCTAGTTGGGACAGGGGAGATACGCAGTATTTT.

This rearrangement joins TRBV19 to TRBJ2-5; D may be TRBD1 (6 bases). CDR3 length: 14 residues. The germline V gene encodes CDR1 LNHDA and CDR2 SQIVND (reference sequence). V gave up 6 bases and J gave up 1 base, with 12 bases separating them. As DNA, the CDR3 is TGTGCCAGTAGACCCGGACAGACCCAAGAGACCCAGTACTTC. Residues: CASRPGQTQETQYF.

The chain links TRBV9 to TRBJ1-6, with 8 positions matching TRBD1. The CDR3 contains 13 residues. The V gene end was trimmed by 5 bases and the J gene end by 8 bases; junction bases not matched to a gene: 3. Germline V gives CDR1 SGDLS, CDR2 YYNGEE. The CDR3 nucleotides read TGTGCCAGCAGGCAGGGGGCGGATTCACCCCTCCACTTT. Encoded protein: CASRQGADSPLHF.